This T cell receptor (beta chain) was sequenced during a study of cytomegalovirus exposure and HLA in healthy donors. Study summary: There were just under 400 genotyped donors. Of these, 75% to 85% fell in the genetic ancestry cluster associated with self-reported Caucasian donors. Whole-study results and caveats: More clonal expansion characterized HLA-associated TCR beta chains than equally common others in a later analysis.

As for this clone: No antigen is known for it.

Primers: 60 Vbeta forward and 13 Jbeta reverse. Profiled with immunoSEQ multiplex PCR; TCRdb holds only in-frame clones, not every one. The sample has some 100,000 clones, 84% seen once. Per germline, CDR1 LGHNA and CDR2 YNFKEQ. The CDR3 length is 16 residues. The ends lost 1 base at V and 5 bases at J; junction bases unmatched: 9. Source material: PBMCs. The chain couples TRBV4-2 to TRBJ1-1; 8 nucleotides align to TRBD1. The receptor was derived from a man between 18 and 29 years old in good health and CMV-seronegative. In DNA, the CDR3 is TGTGCCAGCAGCCAAGCGGATGGACAGGGTAATACTGAAGCTTTCTTT. This codes for CASSQADGQGNTEAFF.